This entry describes one T cell receptor beta chain. The gene symbols are mouse symbols. The sequence runs out 1 residue before the end of the CDR3; the remainder is reconstructed from the germline J gene. Some clones are missing from TCRdb's copy, which holds only in-frame ones; the method was immunoSEQ multiplex PCR. The table includes 17,000 or so clones, 60% to 75% detected once. This specimen comes from a study of tissue T cells after allogeneic stem cell transplantation. The CDR3 runs 16 residues. V lost 0 bases to trimming and J lost 0 bases, with 9 bases between them. From germline, CDR1 is LGHNA and CDR2 YSYQKL.

The receptor was derived from a female BALB/c mouse in good health. This strain has MHC haplotype H2-d. This chain uses TRBV2 with TRBJ2-1; D is perhaps TRBD1 (5 bases). Input material: spleen. The part of the CDR3 DNA that was read is TGTGCCAGCAGCCAAGAGACAGAGTATAACTATGCTGAGCAGTTC. Protein product: CASSQETEYNYAEQF. The full CDR3 protein is CASSQETEYNYAEQFF.